This T cell receptor (beta chain) was identified during a study of T cell responses to AZD1222 COVID-19 vaccine. The study's findings and limits: CD4 TCRs associated with vaccination spanned spike, dominating at 160-218 and 743-854. There were mostly white British donors and more females than males, and clonal diversity was possibly underestimated. Following two doses of AZD1222, Spike-specific TCR breadth and depth rose. Researchers took repertoire samples only after the peak T cell response had come.

Measured with immunoSEQ multiplex PCR; TCRdb has only the in-frame clones, and not every one. The data hold roughly 150,000 clones, with 90% observed a single time. Notes on this clone: Its antigen is still unknown.

Germline CDR1 reads MDHEN; CDR2 reads SYDVKM. Losses at the gene ends were 6 bases for V and 8 bases for J; bases not matched to a gene: 6. The CDR3 consists of 12 residues. The receptor's source is an adult who received the AZD1222 COVID-19 vaccine. The sequencing used peripheral blood, collected 28 days after the second AZD1222 dose. The chain has TRBV28 and TRBJ1-1; 7 bases align to TRBD1. In DNA, the CDR3 is TGTGCCAGCAGGGTGACAGGGCAAGAAGCTTTCTTT. Encoded protein: CASRVTGQEAFF.